Below, 2 T cell receptor beta chains from the same sample are listed, as sequenced in a study of blood T cell repertoires in COVID-19. Produced via immunoSEQ multiplex PCR; TCRdb's table is partial and in-frame only. Here the sample spans nearly 200,000 clones, just under 85% being singletons. Sequenced: peripheral blood. All receptors come from a man aged 55 to 70 with COVID-19, enrolled during active disease.

V and J are TRBV29-1 and TRBJ2-7; 8 nucleotides match TRBD1. This CDR3 has 12 residues. V shed 3 bases, J shed 5 bases, and the junction held 3 bases outside the gene matches. Germline CDR1 reads SQVTM; CDR2 reads ANQGSEA. In DNA form, the CDR3 reads TGCAGCGTTGACAGGGGGCAGCACGAGCAGTACTTC. Encoded protein: CSVDRGQHEQYF.

The chain employs TRBV27 and TRBJ2-1, with 8 nucleotides matching TRBD2. The J segment lost 8 bases and the V segment lost 7 bases, leaving 13 bases of the junction unmatched. The CDR3 spans 15 residues. Germline values: CDR1 MNHEY, CDR2 SMNVEV (reference sequence). The CDR3 DNA reads TGTGCCAGCACCCGGGGGGGACGCAGCACCCATGAGCAGTTCTTC. This codes for CASTRGGRSTHEQFF.